The present T cell receptor beta chain was sequenced within a study of graft-versus-host responses after intestinal transplantation. In this sample, this clone is medium-sized (0.01 to 0.1%). Stimulators, some 200,000 irradiated and violet-dye-labeled cells, were plated with some 200,000 CFSE-labeled responder cells. Assay: immunoSEQ multiplex PCR; the TCRdb copy retains only in-frame clones and omits some. The repertoire holds about 7,000 clones, with 25% to 40% as singletons. The TCR sequence derives from a human patient who was an organ donor for intestinal transplantation. The sequenced sample was alloreactive CD8+ T cells from a mixed lymphocyte reaction culture, obtained before transplantation. The subset was: CFSE-low proliferating T cells sorted from roughly 6-day pre-transplant mixed lymphocyte reaction (GvH or HvG direction).

CDR3 in DNA: TGTGCCAGCAGCCAAGGGACAGGGGGCTTTCAGAACACTGAAGCTTTCTTT. It translates to CASSQGTGGFQNTEAFF. This chain uses TRBV4-2 with TRBJ1-1; 11 nucleotides agree with TRBD1. Germline loops: CDR1 LGHNA, CDR2 YNFKEQ. The V segment lost 1 base and the J segment 1 base; nucleotides outside the gene matches: 5. The CDR3 loop spans 17 amino acids.